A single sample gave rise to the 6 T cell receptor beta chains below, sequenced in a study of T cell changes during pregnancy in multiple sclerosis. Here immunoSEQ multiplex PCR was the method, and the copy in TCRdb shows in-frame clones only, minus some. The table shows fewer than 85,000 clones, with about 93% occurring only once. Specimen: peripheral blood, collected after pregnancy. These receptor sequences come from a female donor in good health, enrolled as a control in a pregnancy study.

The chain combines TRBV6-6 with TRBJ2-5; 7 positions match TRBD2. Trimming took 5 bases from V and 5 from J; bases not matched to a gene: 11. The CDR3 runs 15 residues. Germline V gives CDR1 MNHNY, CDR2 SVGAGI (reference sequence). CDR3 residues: CASSRAPGSGETQYF. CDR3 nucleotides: TGTGCCAGCAGTAGAGCCCCGGGTAGCGGGGAGACCCAGTACTTC.

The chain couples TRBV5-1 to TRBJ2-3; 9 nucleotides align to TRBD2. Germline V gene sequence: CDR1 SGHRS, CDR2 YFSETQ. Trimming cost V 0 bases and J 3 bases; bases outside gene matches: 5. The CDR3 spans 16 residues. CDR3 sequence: CASSLGGTSLTDTQYF. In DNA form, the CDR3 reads TGCGCCAGCAGCTTGGGGGGGACTAGCCTTACAGATACGCAGTATTTT. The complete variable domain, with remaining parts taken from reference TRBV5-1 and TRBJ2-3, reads KAGVTQTPRYLIKTRGQQVTLSCSPISGHRSVSWYQQTPGQGLQFLFEYFSETQRNKGNFPGRFSGRQFSNSRSEMNVSTLELGDSALYLCASSLGGTSLTDTQYFGPGTRLTVL.

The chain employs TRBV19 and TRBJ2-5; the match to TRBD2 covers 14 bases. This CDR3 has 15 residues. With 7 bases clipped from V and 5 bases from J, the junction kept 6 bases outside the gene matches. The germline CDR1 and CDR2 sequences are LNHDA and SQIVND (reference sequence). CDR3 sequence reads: CASMGTSGRVETQYF. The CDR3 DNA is TGTGCCAGTATGGGGACTAGCGGGAGAGTTGAGACCCAGTACTTC.

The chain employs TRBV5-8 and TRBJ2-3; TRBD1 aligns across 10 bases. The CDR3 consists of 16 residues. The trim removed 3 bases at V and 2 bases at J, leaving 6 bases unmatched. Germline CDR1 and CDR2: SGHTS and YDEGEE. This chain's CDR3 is CASSSSGTGDTDTQYF. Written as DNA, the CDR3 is TGTGCCAGCAGCTCTTCCGGGACAGGGGACACAGATACGCAGTATTTT.

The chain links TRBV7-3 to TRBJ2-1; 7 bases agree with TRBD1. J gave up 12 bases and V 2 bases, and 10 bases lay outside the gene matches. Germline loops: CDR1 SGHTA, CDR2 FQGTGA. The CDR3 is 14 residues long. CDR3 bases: TGTGCCAGCAGCTTATATGGCTGGGGGACAGCGCAGTTCTTC. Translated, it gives CASSLYGWGTAQFF.

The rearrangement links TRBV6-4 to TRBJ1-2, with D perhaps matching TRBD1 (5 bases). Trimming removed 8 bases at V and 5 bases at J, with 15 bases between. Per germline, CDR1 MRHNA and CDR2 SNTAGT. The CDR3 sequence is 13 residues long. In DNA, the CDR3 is TGTGCCAGCTCGGGGGAATCTGATTATGGCTACACCTTC. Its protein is CASSGESDYGYTF.